This TCR beta chain originates from a study of metastatic and nonmetastatic thyroid tumors. MiXCR re-clonotyped the PCR reads for TCRdb. The table lists over 30,000 clones, 25% to 30% of them singletons. Nobody among the patients had been given any treatment before thyroid surgery. This clone was counted ten times or more. Per germline, CDR1 LGHNA and CDR2 YSLEER. The CDR3 has 15 amino acids. After removal of 4 bases from V and 0 bases from J, the junction contained 4 bases not matched to a gene. This TCR came from a female donor with papillary thyroid cancer or a benign thyroid nodule (not recorded which). Some clones in this sample may be carry-over from other donors' samples. This chain connects TRBV4-3 to TRBJ1-2; TRBD1 agrees at 8 bases. Sample: blood. The CDR3 nucleotides are TGCGCCAGCAGCCCCTGGACAGGGTCTAACTATGGCTACACCTTC. Translation: CASSPWTGSNYGYTF.